This T cell receptor beta chain was captured in a study of T cells expressing NK-cell markers. Study details: Source material for TCR beta repertoires consisted of sorted CD3+CD56+NKG2C+, CD3+CD56+NKG2C- and CD3+CD56-NKG2C+ T cells.

This CDR3 has 16 residues. The germline V gene has CDR1 MNHEY and CDR2 SMNVEV (reference sequence). Study findings and constraints: Dominant NKG2C+ clonotypes in six donors made up roughly 1.0-7.0% of CD8+ T cells.

For each CDR3 protein, TCRdb gives one entry from its re-call of the 5' RACE reads, without DNA. The table lists about 410,000 distinct CDR3 sequences. Turning to this clonotype: Its antigen remains unidentified.

Sequencing used blood T cells: a sorted CD56 or NKG2C T cell subset, CD4+ or CD8+ T cells, or bulk PBMC T cells (not recorded which). This TCR derives from a woman between 45 and 65 years old in good health. The chain couples TRBV27 to TRBJ2-7; TCRdb reports TRBD2, a call that lacks DNA to check it against. The CDR3 region is CASSLSVGQRHYEQYF.